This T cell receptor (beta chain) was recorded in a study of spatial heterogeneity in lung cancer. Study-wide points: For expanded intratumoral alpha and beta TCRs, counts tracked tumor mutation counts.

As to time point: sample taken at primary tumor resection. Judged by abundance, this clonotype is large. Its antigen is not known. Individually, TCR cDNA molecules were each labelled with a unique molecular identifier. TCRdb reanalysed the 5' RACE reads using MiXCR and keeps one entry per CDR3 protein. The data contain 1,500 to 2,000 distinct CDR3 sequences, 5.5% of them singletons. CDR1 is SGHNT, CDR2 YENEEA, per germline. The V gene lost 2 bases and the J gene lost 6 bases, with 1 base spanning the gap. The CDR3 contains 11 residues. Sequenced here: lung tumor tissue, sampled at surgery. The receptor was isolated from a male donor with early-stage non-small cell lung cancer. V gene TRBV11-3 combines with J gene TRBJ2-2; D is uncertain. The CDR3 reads CASSLPGELFF. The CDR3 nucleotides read TGTGCCAGCAGCTTACCCGGGGAGCTGTTTTTT.